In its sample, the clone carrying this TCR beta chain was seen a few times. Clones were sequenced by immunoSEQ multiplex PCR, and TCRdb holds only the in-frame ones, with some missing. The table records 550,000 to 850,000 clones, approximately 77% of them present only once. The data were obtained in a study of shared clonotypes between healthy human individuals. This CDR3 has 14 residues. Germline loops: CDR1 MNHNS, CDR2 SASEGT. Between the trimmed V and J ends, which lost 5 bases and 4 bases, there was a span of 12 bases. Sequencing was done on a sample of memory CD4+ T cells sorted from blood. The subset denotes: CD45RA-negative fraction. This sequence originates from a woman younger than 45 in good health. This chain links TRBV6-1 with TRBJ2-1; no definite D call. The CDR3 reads CASSIQEQYNEQFF. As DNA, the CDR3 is TGTGCCAGCAGTATCCAGGAACAGTACAATGAGCAGTTCTTC.